This T cell receptor beta chain was sequenced during a study of CD8 T cells in Susac syndrome. From germline, CDR1 is SGHRS and CDR2 YFSETQ. V was shortened by 0 bases and J by 1 base, with 7 bases between the two germline ends. The CDR3 has 14 residues. Purification of the CD8+ and CD4+ T cells relied on negative isolation, and TEMRA cells underwent FACS enrichment. Random hexamers served to reverse transcribe about 0.5 to 1 ug RNA. Each CDR3 protein gets one entry after TCRdb re-called the immunoSEQ multiplex PCR reads with MiXCR. The sample lists about 130,000 distinct CDR3 sequences, about 94% occurring once.

The sequenced sample consisted of CD4+ T cells from PBMCs. The clonotype was recovered from a human donor with multiple sclerosis. The rearrangement uses TRBV5-1 and TRBJ1-1, with unresolved D. DNA for the CDR3: TGCGCCAGCAGCTTGGGGGTTGAGAACACTGAAGCTTTCTTT. Translating gives CASSLGVENTEAFF. Variable domain in full (rest from reference TRBV5-1 and TRBJ1-1): KAGVTQTPRYLIKTRGQQVTLSCSPISGHRSVSWYQQTPGQGLQFLFEYFSETQRNKGNFPGRFSGRQFSNSRSEMNVSTLELGDSALYLCASSLGVENTEAFFGQGTRLTVV.